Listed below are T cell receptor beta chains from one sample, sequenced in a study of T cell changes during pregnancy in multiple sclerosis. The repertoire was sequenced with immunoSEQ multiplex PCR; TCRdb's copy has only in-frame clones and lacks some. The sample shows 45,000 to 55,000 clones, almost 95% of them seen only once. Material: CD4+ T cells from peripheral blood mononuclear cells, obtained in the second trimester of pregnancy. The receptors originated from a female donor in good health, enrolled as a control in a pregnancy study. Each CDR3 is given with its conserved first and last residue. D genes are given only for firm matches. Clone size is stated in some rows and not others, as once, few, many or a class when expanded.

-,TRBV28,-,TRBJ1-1,CASSSDGMNTEAFF,TGTGCCAGCAGCTCCGACGGGATGAACACTGAAGCTTTCTTT
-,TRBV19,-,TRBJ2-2,CASRTGTPNTGELFF,TGTGCCAGTAGAACCGGGACTCCGAACACCGGGGAGCTGTTTTTT
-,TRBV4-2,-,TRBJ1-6,CASSQEGGGHSPLHF,TGTGCCAGCAGCCAAGAAGGGGGGGGTCATTCACCCCTCCACTTT
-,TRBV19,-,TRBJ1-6,CASTGVGSSYNSPLHF,TGTGCCAGTACAGGGGTTGGGAGCTCCTATAATTCACCCCTCCACTTT
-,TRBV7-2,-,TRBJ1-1,CASSWGQNTEAFF,TGTGCCAGCAGCTGGGGACAGAACACTGAAGCTTTCTTT
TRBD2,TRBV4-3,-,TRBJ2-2,CASSQLSGSLTGELFF,TGCGCCAGCAGCCAACTTAGCGGGAGTCTCACCGGGGAGCTGTTTTTT
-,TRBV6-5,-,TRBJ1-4,CASSYAGAANEKLFF,TGTGCCAGCAGTTACGCGGGGGCAGCTAATGAAAAACTGTTTTTT
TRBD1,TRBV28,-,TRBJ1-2,CARDRGVPYGYTF,TGTGCCAGAGACAGGGGAGTTCCCTATGGCTACACCTTC
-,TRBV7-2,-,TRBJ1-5,CASSLTGTHNEWSQPQHF,TGTGCCAGCAGCTTAACCGGGACACACAACGAGTGGAGTCAGCCCCAGCATTTT
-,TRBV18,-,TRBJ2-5,CASSNARFQETQYF,TGTGCCAGCTCAAACGCCAGATTCCAAGAGACCCAGTACTTC
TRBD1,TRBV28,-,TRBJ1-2,CASSLGQNYGYTF,TGTGCCAGCAGTTTGGGACAGAACTATGGCTACACCTTC
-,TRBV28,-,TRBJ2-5,CASSLLSAALQETQYF,TGTGCCAGCAGTTTACTGTCAGCGGCTCTGCAAGAGACCCAGTACTTC
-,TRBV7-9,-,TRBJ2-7,CASIVRGPDNISYEQYF,TGTGCCAGCATCGTCAGGGGCCCTGATAACATCTCCTACGAGCAGTACTTC
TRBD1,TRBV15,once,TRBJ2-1,CAASRDGTARSYNEQFF,TGTGCCGCCAGCAGAGATGGGACAGCTCGCTCCTACAATGAGCAGTTCTTC
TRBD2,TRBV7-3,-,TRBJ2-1,CASSLIGTRRLSLLYNEQFF,TGTGCCAGCAGCTTGATCGGGACTAGACGGTTGAGTCTCCTCTACAATGAGCAGTTCTTC
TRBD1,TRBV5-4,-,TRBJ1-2,CASSRQGRGGYTF,TGTGCCAGCAGCAGACAGGGGAGGGGTGGCTACACCTTC
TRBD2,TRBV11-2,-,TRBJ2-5,CASSLEPGGSRETQYF,TGTGCCAGCAGCTTAGAACCCGGCGGGAGCCGAGAGACCCAGTACTTC
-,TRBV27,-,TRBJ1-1,CASSLLGGDMVSAFF,TGTGCCAGCAGTTTATTGGGAGGGGATATGGTGTCAGCTTTCTTT
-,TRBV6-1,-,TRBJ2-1,CASSAQRASSYNEQFF,TGTGCCAGCAGTGCCCAGCGGGCAAGCTCCTACAATGAGCAGTTCTTC
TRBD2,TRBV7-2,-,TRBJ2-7,CASRSSGLAAYEQYF,TGTGCCAGCAGAAGTTCGGGACTAGCGGCCTACGAGCAGTACTTC
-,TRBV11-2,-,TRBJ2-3,CATIFSDTQYF,TGTGCTACTATCTTCTCAGATACGCAGTATTTT
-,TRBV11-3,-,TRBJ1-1,CASSYTKNTEAFF,TGTGCCAGCAGTTACACGAAGAACACTGAAGCTTTCTTT
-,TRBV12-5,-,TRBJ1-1,CASGLSLRDKLFF,TGTGCTAGTGGTTTGAGCCTCCGGGACAAATTGTTCTTT
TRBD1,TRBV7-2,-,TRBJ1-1,CASSRDRVMNTEAFF,TGTGCCAGCAGCCGGGACAGGGTTATGAACACTGAAGCTTTCTTT
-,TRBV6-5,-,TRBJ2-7,CASRRTQGNYEQYF,TGTGCCAGCAGGCGGACACAGGGAAACTACGAGCAGTACTTC
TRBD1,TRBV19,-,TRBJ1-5,CASRGTGVYQPQHF,TGTGCCAGTAGGGGAACAGGGGTTTATCAGCCCCAGCATTTT
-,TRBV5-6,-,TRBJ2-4,CASSLESSVLAKNIQYF,TGTGCCAGCAGCTTGGAGTCTTCGGTACTAGCCAAAAACATTCAGTACTTC
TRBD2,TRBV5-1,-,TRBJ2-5,CASSQGLAVQETQYF,TGCGCCAGCAGCCAGGGACTAGCGGTTCAAGAGACCCAGTACTTC
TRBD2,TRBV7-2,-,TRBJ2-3,CASSYSGRGTDTQYF,TGTGCCAGCAGTTATAGCGGGAGGGGGACAGATACGCAGTATTTT
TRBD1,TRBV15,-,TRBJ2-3,CASRTGITDTQYF,TGTGCCTCCCGGACAGGGATAACAGATACGCAGTATTTT
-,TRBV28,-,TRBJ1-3,CASRDGGLGNTIYF,TGTGCCAGCAGGGACGGGGGGCTTGGAAACACCATATATTTT
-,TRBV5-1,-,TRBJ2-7,CASSLDQGSYEQYF,TGCGCCAGCAGCTTGGATCAGGGGTCCTACGAGCAGTACTTC
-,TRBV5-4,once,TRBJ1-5,CASSSGGTTNQPQHF,TGTGCCAGCAGCTCTGGCGGGACGACAAATCAGCCCCAGCATTTT
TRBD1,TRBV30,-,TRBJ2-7,CAWGHRGLYEQYF,TGTGCCTGGGGACACAGGGGATTGTACGAGCAGTACTTC
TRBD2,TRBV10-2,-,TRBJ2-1,CASSEGRAGNEQFF,TGCGCCAGCAGTGAAGGGAGGGCGGGGAATGAGCAGTTCTTC
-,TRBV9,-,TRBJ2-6,CASTTLTGTGANVLTF,TGTGCCAGCACCACTCTCACAGGGACTGGGGCCAACGTCCTGACTTTC
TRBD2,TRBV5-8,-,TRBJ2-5,CASSLVRSSGTSGIKETQYF,TGTGCCAGCAGCTTGGTTCGGTCGTCGGGAACTAGCGGAATAAAAGAGACCCAGTACTTC
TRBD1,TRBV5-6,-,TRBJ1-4,CASSLRTGGSEKLFF,TGTGCCAGCAGCTTGCGGACAGGTGGGAGTGAAAAACTGTTTTTT
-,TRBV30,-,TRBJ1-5,CAWSEDFNQPQHF,TGTGCCTGGAGTGAGGACTTTAATCAGCCCCAGCATTTT
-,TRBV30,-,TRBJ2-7,CAWGGFSYEQYF,TGTGCCTGGGGCGGCTTCTCCTACGAGCAGTACTTC
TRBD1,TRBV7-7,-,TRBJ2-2,CASSLGTGDTGELFF,TGTGCCAGCAGCCTAGGGACAGGAGACACCGGGGAGCTGTTTTTT
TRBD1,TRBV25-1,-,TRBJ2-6,CASSGQGAGNVLTF,TGTGCCAGTTCAGGACAGGGGGCTGGCAACGTCCTGACTTTC
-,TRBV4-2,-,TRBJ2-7,CASSQDYSSSYEQYF,TGTGCCAGCAGCCAAGATTATTCTAGCTCCTACGAGCAGTACTTC
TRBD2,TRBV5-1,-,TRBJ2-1,CARRTSGRAIFSYNEQFF,TGCGCCAGACGGACTAGCGGGAGGGCAATCTTCTCCTACAATGAGCAGTTCTTC